These 17 T cell receptor beta chains were all obtained from the same sample, sequenced in a study of shared clonotypes between healthy human individuals. Naive CD8 cells, CD45RO-negative and positively selected for CCR7, excluded terminally differentiated effector memory CD45RA+ cells. Clones were read by immunoSEQ multiplex PCR, and TCRdb kept only the in-frame ones, dropping some. The sample lists about 700,000 clones; 92% were seen once. Sequences were obtained from naive CD8+ T cells sorted from blood. The receptor source for this set is a man between 25 and 39 years old in good health.

This clone is a singleton in its sample. V gene TRBV4-1 combines with J gene TRBJ2-7; 10 bases line up with TRBD2. Losses at the gene ends were 0 bases for V and 1 base for J; bases not matched to a gene: 3. This CDR3 has 16 amino acids. Germline CDR1 is MGHRA and CDR2 is YSYEKL. The CDR3 protein is CASSQELAGASYEQYF. CDR3 in DNA: TGCGCCAGCAGCCAAGAGCTAGCGGGAGCTTCCTACGAGCAGTACTTC.

The chain joins TRBV27 to TRBJ2-3; 9 bases fit TRBD2. V lost 4 bases, J lost 4 bases, and 12 bases stayed unmatched. This CDR3 region has 17 residues. Germline CDR1 MNHEY, CDR2 SMNVEV (reference sequence). The chain's CDR3 is CASSSAVVAGVSDTQYF. The CDR3 nucleotides are TGTGCCAGCAGTTCCGCGGTGGTAGCGGGAGTATCAGATACGCAGTATTTT.

The rearrangement uses TRBV2 and TRBJ2-7, with 8 positions matching TRBD1. With V trimmed by 10 bases and J by 2 bases, 7 bases remained unmatched. There are 13 residues in the CDR3. From germline, CDR1 is SNHLY and CDR2 FYNNEI. The CDR3 DNA reads TGTGCCACTCATTGGACAGGGACCTACGAGCAGTACTTC. Protein sequence: CATHWTGTYEQYF.

This chain connects TRBV7-9 to TRBJ2-3, with D unresolved. The ends were cut back, 4 bases at V and 5 bases at J, with 4 bases in the middle. Per the germline V gene, CDR1 is SEHNR and CDR2 is FQNEAQ (reference sequence). The CDR3 length is 11 residues. CDR3 nucleotides: TGTGCCAGCAGCTGGATAGATACGCAGTATTTT. Residues: CASSWIDTQYF.

V gene TRBV7-9 combines with J gene TRBJ2-3, with D unclear. Trimming took 6 bases from V and 4 from J, leaving 11 bases between them. The CDR3 loop spans 13 amino acids. In germline, CDR1 is SEHNR, CDR2 FQNEAQ (reference sequence). The CDR3: CASRSATSDTQYF. CDR3 DNA: TGTGCCAGCAGGTCCGCGACGTCAGATACGCAGTATTTT.

The chain carries TRBV14 and TRBJ2-3; 7 bases agree with TRBD2. This CDR3 has 15 amino acids. From germline, CDR1 is SGHDN and CDR2 FVKESK. Germline trimming cut 0 bases from V and 7 bases from J; bases unmatched to any gene: 7. Here the CDR3 reads CASSQDWLSGNTQYF. In DNA form, the CDR3 reads TGTGCCAGCAGCCAAGATTGGCTGAGCGGGAATACGCAGTATTTT. The whole variable domain, filled in from reference TRBV14 and TRBJ2-3, reads EAGVTQFPSHSVIEKGQTVTLRCDPISGHDNLYWYRRVMGKEIKFLLHFVKESKQDESGMPNNRFLAERTGGTYSTLKVQPAELEDSGVYFCASSQDWLSGNTQYFGPGTRLTVL.

The CDR3 bases are TGTGCCAGCAGCCAAATCAGCGGGAGGGCGCCCTACGAGCAGTACTTC. This sequence encodes CASSQISGRAPYEQYF. The rearrangement uses TRBV14 and TRBJ2-7, with 10 positions matching TRBD2. V lost 2 bases and J lost 2; bases outside the gene matches: 6. CDR1 is SGHDN, CDR2 FVKESK, per germline. The CDR3 is made up of 16 amino acids.

In its sample, this clone was seen a few times. This chain links TRBV7-9 with TRBJ1-5, with a possible D match to TRBD1 (5 bases). This CDR3 is built from 14 residues. V lost 8 bases and J lost 4, with 15 bases in between. The germline gives CDR1 SEHNR, CDR2 FQNEAQ (reference sequence). Here the CDR3 reads CASAPMGENQPQHF. The DNA of the CDR3 is TGTGCCAGCGCTCCTATGGGGGAGAATCAGCCCCAGCATTTT.

This clone has only one observation. V gene TRBV29-1 combines with J gene TRBJ1-1; possible D gene TRBD1, 5 bases. The CDR3 runs 13 residues. Germline V gene lookup returns CDR1 SQVTM and CDR2 ANQGSEA. Trimming cost V 5 bases and J 1 base, with 11 bases left between them. The CDR3 sequence is CSVSRQWNTEAFF. Here the CDR3 DNA reads TGCAGCGTTTCTAGACAGTGGAACACTGAAGCTTTCTTT.

The chain recombines TRBV28 with TRBJ2-1; 7 bases line up with TRBD1. This CDR3 is built from 16 residues. Germline V gene data show CDR1 as MDHEN and CDR2 as SYDVKM. Losses at the gene ends were 1 base for V and 7 bases for J; bases not matched to a gene: 10. The CDR3 coding sequence is TGTGCCAGCAGTTTATATGGGGGACAGACGACAAATGAGCAGTTCTTC. Translated: CASSLYGGQTTNEQFF.

In this sample, this clone turned up once. The V and J genes are TRBV7-8 and TRBJ1-5; D gene ambiguous. This CDR3 has 15 residues. Per the germline V gene, CDR1 is SGHVS and CDR2 is FQNEAQ. V lost 5 bases, J lost 5 bases, and 16 bases lay in between. The CDR3 nucleotides read TGTGCCAGCAGCCCGGGGTGGGGTGTGGATCAGCCCCAGCATTTT. It yields the protein CASSPGWGVDQPQHF.

A single count supports this clone. The J gene is TRBJ2-7, the V gene TRBV5-4, with D possibly TRBD1 on 5 matching bases. Germline CDR1 is SGHNT and CDR2 is YYREEE (reference sequence). The CDR3 spans 12 residues. V lost 0 bases and J lost 4, with 5 bases in between. CDR3 protein: CASSLGQYEQYF. The CDR3 DNA follows: TGTGCCAGCAGCTTGGGACAGTACGAGCAGTACTTC.

The chain carries TRBV29-1 and TRBJ2-1; possible D gene TRBD2, 5 bases. The CDR3 sequence is 12 residues long. Germline-derived CDR1 and CDR2 are SQVTM and ANQGSEA. Trimming took 2 bases from V and 7 from J, leaving 9 bases between them. CDR3 loop: CSVEKLENEQFF. CDR3 nucleotides: TGCAGCGTTGAAAAACTAGAAAATGAGCAGTTCTTC.

J is TRBJ1-5 and V is TRBV4-1; 7 nucleotides align to TRBD1. The V gene's germline CDR1 is MGHRA and CDR2 YSYEKL. The CDR3 loop spans 15 amino acids. The V and J ends lost 1 base and 5 bases, in that order; junction bases with no gene match: 5. CDR3 coding DNA: TGCGCCAGCAGCCAAGGAGGGGGCAGGGATCAGCCCCAGCATTTT. Its protein is CASSQGGGRDQPQHF.

The chain links TRBV4-1 to TRBJ1-3; TRBD1 aligns across 9 bases. Germline-derived CDR1 and CDR2 are MGHRA and YSYEKL. With 3 bases clipped from V and 6 bases from J, the junction kept 6 bases outside the gene matches. The CDR3 extends over 15 amino acids. CDR3 protein: CASSHEGTGLNTIYF. The DNA for the CDR3 is TGCGCCAGCAGCCATGAGGGGACAGGGTTAAACACCATATATTTT.

This chain connects TRBV9 to TRBJ1-2; 10 positions agree with TRBD1. CDR1 and CDR2 (germline): SGDLS, YYNGEE. The J segment lost 4 bases and the V segment lost 4 bases, leaving 4 bases of the junction unmatched. The CDR3 runs to 14 residues. The CDR3 spells CASSPWDRGYGYTF. DNA of the CDR3: TGTGCCAGCAGCCCGTGGGACAGGGGCTATGGCTACACCTTC. Full variable domain (outside the CDR3, taken from reference TRBV9 and TRBJ1-2): DSGVTQTPKHLITATGQRVTLRCSPRSGDLSVYWYQQSLDQGLQFLIQYYNGEERAKGNILERFSAQQFPDLHSELNLSSLELGDSALYFCASSPWDRGYGYTFGSGTRLTVV.

CDR3: CASSSGVYTEAFF. As DNA, the CDR3 is TGTGCCAGCAGTTCGGGTGTGTACACTGAAGCTTTCTTT. This rearrangement joins TRBV27 to TRBJ1-1; D gene ambiguous. Trimming removed 4 bases from V and 3 bases from J, with 9 bases in between. The CDR3 covers 13 residues. The germline V gene has CDR1 MNHEY and CDR2 SMNVEV (reference sequence).